A selection of T cell receptor beta chains follows, all from one sample in a study of blood T cell repertoires in COVID-19. TCRdb's copy holds only in-frame clones and misses some; the assay was immunoSEQ multiplex PCR. The sample lists 20,000 to 25,000 clones, 81% occurring once. The sequencing input was peripheral blood. The receptor source for this set is a man in his 70s with acute or convalescent COVID-19. The CDR3 runs from the conserved cysteine through the conserved F or W. Each record gives: V gene, D gene, J gene, clone size, CDR3 protein, CDR3 DNA. D genes are given only for firm matches. Clone size is stated in some rows and not others, as once, few, many or a class when expanded.

>TRBV4-3|TRBD2|TRBJ2-3|.
CASSRRLAGGGPTDTQYF
TGCGCCAGCAGCCGGCGACTAGCGGGAGGGGGCCCCACAGATACGCAGTATTTT
>TRBV7-3|.|TRBJ2-5|.
CASSLSGEETQYF
TGTGCCAGCAGCTTATCCGGGGAAGAGACCCAGTACTTC
>TRBV25-1|TRBD1|TRBJ1-1|.
CASSLGGGLMNTEAFF
TGTGCCAGCAGCCTCGGAGGGGGCCTAATGAACACTGAAGCTTTCTTT
>TRBV5-1|TRBD1|TRBJ1-4|.
CASSLFGTGLLFF
TGCGCCAGCAGCCTTTTCGGGACAGGGCTCCTGTTTTTT
>TRBV19|TRBD2|TRBJ2-1|.
CASSLLADSYNEQFF
TGTGCCAGTAGTCTTCTAGCGGATTCCTACAATGAGCAGTTCTTC
>TRBV24-1|.|TRBJ2-1|.
CATSVTGLPNEQFF
TGTGCCACCAGTGTCACGGGACTCCCAAATGAGCAGTTCTTC
>TRBV24-1|TRBD1|TRBJ2-3|.
CATSDATGGGADTQYF
TGTGCCACCAGTGATGCCACAGGGGGCGGCGCAGATACGCAGTATTTT
>TRBV7-2|.|TRBJ2-5|.
CASSLIGGSGLRREETQYF
TGTGCCAGCAGCTTAATTGGAGGGAGCGGGCTTAGGAGGGAGGAGACCCAGTACTTC
>TRBV10-3|TRBD1|TRBJ2-7|.
CAISAGQPEQYF
TGTGCCATCAGTGCGGGACAGCCCGAGCAGTACTTC
>TRBV7-2|TRBD1|TRBJ1-1|.
CASSFFSGQGFGNTEAFF
TGTGCCAGCAGCTTCTTTTCAGGACAGGGATTCGGGAACACTGAAGCTTTCTTT
>TRBV5-6|.|TRBJ2-1|once
CASSFRHLTYNEQFF
TGTGCCAGCAGCTTCAGGCACCTAACTTACAATGAGCAGTTCTTC
>TRBV3-1/TRBV3-2|.|TRBJ1-2|.
CASSPRALSGYGYTF
TGTGCCAGCAGCCCCCGAGCACTTAGCGGCTATGGCTACACCTTC
>TRBV11-1|TRBD1|TRBJ1-1|few
CASSDRTGNTEAFF
TGTGCCAGCAGCGATCGGACAGGGAACACTGAAGCTTTCTTT
>TRBV4-1|.|TRBJ2-7|.
CASSQDITVFHYEQYF
TGCGCCAGCAGCCAAGATATTACGGTTTTTCACTACGAGCAGTACTTC
>TRBV5-1|TRBD1|TRBJ2-2|.
CASSFLTPAGQGGTGELFF
TGCGCCAGCAGCTTTTTAACGCCCGCCGGACAGGGGGGCACCGGGGAGCTGTTTTTT
>TRBV9|.|TRBJ1-5|.
CASSVGIGASNQPQHF
TGTGCCAGCAGCGTAGGGATAGGGGCTAGCAATCAGCCCCAGCATTTT
>TRBV12-3/TRBV12-4|.|TRBJ2-1|.
CASSWGLNNEQFF
TGTGCCAGCAGTTGGGGGCTTAACAATGAGCAGTTCTTC
>TRBV6-5|.|TRBJ1-1|.
CASTGRNTEAFF
TGTGCCAGCACAGGGCGGAACACTGAAGCTTTCTTT
>TRBV27|.|TRBJ1-6|few
CASSLRQQSNSPLHF
TGTGCCAGCAGTTTACGACAGCAAAGTAATTCACCCCTCCACTTT
>TRBV19|TRBD1|TRBJ1-6|.
CASRRTGDSPLHF
TGTGCCAGTAGAAGGACAGGGGATTCACCCCTCCACTTT
>TRBV6-5|.|TRBJ2-7|.
CASSMAGSGEQYF
TGTGCCAGCAGTATGGCGGGGTCGGGGGAGCAGTACTTC
>TRBV3-1/TRBV3-2|TRBD2|TRBJ2-3|.
CASSHLAGTSTDTQYF
TGTGCCAGCAGCCACCTAGCGGGGACTAGCACAGATACGCAGTATTTT
>TRBV7-3|TRBD1|TRBJ1-4|.
CASSQGQGEKLFF
TGTGCCAGCAGCCAGGGACAGGGGGAAAAACTGTTTTTT
>TRBV5-4|.|TRBJ1-1|.
CASSLRGGTEAFF
TGTGCCAGCAGCTTACGGGGGGGCACTGAAGCTTTCTTT
>TRBV7-6|TRBD2|TRBJ2-2|.
CASSLASGSRGTGELFF
TGTGCCAGCAGCTTAGCTAGCGGGAGTCGGGGCACCGGGGAGCTGTTTTTT
>TRBV7-2|.|TRBJ1-5|.
CASSVFGGADQPQHF
TGTGCCAGCAGCGTGTTTGGAGGGGCTGATCAGCCCCAGCATTTT
>TRBV7-2|.|TRBJ2-1|.
CASQVAKSSYNEQFF
TGTGCCAGCCAGGTCGCAAAGAGCTCCTACAATGAGCAGTTCTTC
>TRBV24-1|.|TRBJ2-7|.
CATSGDHYPYEQYF
TGTGCCACCAGCGGTGACCACTACCCCTACGAGCAGTACTTC
>TRBV6-1|.|TRBJ2-3|.
CASSESSFTQYF
TGTGCCAGCAGTGAATCATCATTTACGCAGTATTTT
>TRBV7-9|.|TRBJ1-6|.
CASSLAQQNSPLHF
TGTGCCAGCAGCTTAGCCCAACAGAATTCACCCCTCCACTTT
>TRBV7-9|.|TRBJ1-1|once
CASSLPGDRNTEAFF
TGTGCCAGCAGCTTACCCGGCGACAGGAACACTGAAGCTTTCTTT
>TRBV6-5|TRBD1|TRBJ1-2|.
CASSPRQGYSYTF
TGTGCCAGCAGTCCCCGACAGGGATATAGCTACACCTTC
>TRBV19|TRBD1|TRBJ1-4|.
CASKVGRDRNEKLFF
TGTGCCAGTAAGGTGGGCCGGGACAGGAATGAAAAACTGTTTTTT
>TRBV19|TRBD2|TRBJ2-1|few
CASSFRLAGANEQFF
TGTGCCAGTAGTTTTCGACTAGCGGGAGCAAATGAGCAGTTCTTC
>TRBV5-1|TRBD1|TRBJ2-3|.
CASSFGQGSADTQYF
TGCGCCAGCAGCTTTGGACAGGGAAGTGCAGATACGCAGTATTTT
>TRBV20-1|.|TRBJ2-2|.
CSASNGVAGELFF
TGCAGTGCTAGTAACGGAGTCGCCGGGGAGCTGTTTTTT
>TRBV30|.|TRBJ2-7|.
CAWRGGPGQYF
TGTGCCTGGAGGGGTGGCCCAGGGCAGTACTTC
>TRBV29-1|.|TRBJ1-1|.
CSVRTEFGTEAFF
TGCAGCGTCAGGACAGAATTCGGCACTGAAGCTTTCTTT
>TRBV5-1|TRBD2|TRBJ2-1|.
CASSLTGTSGGTYNEQFF
TGCGCCAGCAGCTTGACCGGGACTAGCGGGGGAACCTACAATGAGCAGTTCTTC
>TRBV6-5|.|TRBJ1-5|.
CASSYRSPPSNQPQHF
TGTGCCAGCAGTTACCGGAGTCCACCTAGCAATCAGCCCCAGCATTTT
>TRBV30|.|TRBJ2-2|.
CAWSEDSSHRELFF
TGTGCCTGGAGTGAGGACAGTTCCCACCGGGAGCTGTTTTTT
>TRBV2|.|TRBJ2-1|once
CASSERGRFNEQFF
TGTGCCAGCAGTGAGAGAGGGCGGTTCAATGAGCAGTTCTTC